This paragraph reports one T cell receptor (beta chain). This clonotype was seen a few times. Its antigen remains unidentified. The sample holds no much larger clone one base away, and base qualities are not on file. This sample is part of a study of T-cell reconstitution after alpha-beta-depleted transplantation in children (TCRdb year 2016). Turning to the overall study: Using TCR repertoire profiling, the study followed T-cell immune reconstitution in a quantitative way in children after TCRalphabeta/CD19-depleted allogeneic hematopoietic cell transplantation.

Broader findings and caveats from the paper: In some patients, the high TCRbeta diversity seen at day 60 was put down to recipient T cells and intrathymic progenitors that had survived conditioning. Apparently early alphabetaT-cell count recovery about two months after transplant reportedly relied on only several hundred rapidly expanded clones derived from non-depleted graft cells. Over subsequent months, a decline in hyperexpanded clone frequencies was noted, and after one year, T-cell counts and TCRbeta diversity were mostly ascribed to newly produced T cells.

Library generation was performed with PCR. The data were produced on an Illumina HiSeq 2500. TCR library preparation used molecular barcoding, with unique molecular identifiers applied to normalize quantification of the TCRbeta repertoire. The raw public data were reprocessed by TCRdb itself: fastp quality trimming at Q25, MiXCR clonotype calling, in-frame beta chains only. Duplicate CDR3 protein sequences are folded into a single record with the most common DNA and genes. This sample holds about 870,000 distinct CDR3 sequences; roughly 16% were observed only once. Roughly 5% of the sample goes to the ten largest clones. The CDR3 holds 14 amino acids from the cysteine to the phenylalanine. CDR3 DNA is the only sequence kept; it has 42 bases, read in frame from the first base. V ends up 8 bases short and J 4 bases short, with an unmatched junction base count of 10. CDR1 and CDR2 (SNHLY, FYNNEI) derive from the germline V gene.

The treatment or condition tag for this specimen amounts to: allogeneic hematopoietic cell transplantation with graft depleted of TCRalphabeta T cells and CD19 B cells. The transplant recipients were children given TCRalphabeta/CD19-depleted allogeneic hematopoietic cell grafts. This material consisted of PBMCs, mostly from graft donor cells, taken 360 days after TCRalphabeta/CD19-depleted stem cell transplant. This sequence originates from a male patient aged 5 to 17 who had a stem cell transplant for acute lymphoblastic leukemia, so the T cells may come from the graft donor. The rearranged chain carries TRBV2 and TRBJ1-1; TRBD1 agrees with 7 junctional bases. The bases read TGTGCCAGCGGAAGACAGGGAGTAAGCACTGAAGCTTTCTTT. This encodes CASGRQGVSTEAFF.